Below are 22 T cell receptor beta chains sequenced from a single sample in a study of cytomegalovirus exposure and HLA in healthy donors. Here immunoSEQ multiplex PCR was the method, and the copy in TCRdb shows in-frame clones only, minus some. The sample shows roughly 260,000 clones, nearly 90% of them seen only once. Sequencing was done on a sample of PBMCs. These receptors came from a woman younger than 35 in good health and CMV-seronegative.

This clone was detected only once. The chain couples TRBV27 to TRBJ2-6; unclear D gene. This CDR3 spans 15 amino acids. V lost 3 bases, J lost 2 bases, and 8 bases lay in between. Per the germline V gene, CDR1 is MNHEY and CDR2 is SMNVEV (reference sequence). The CDR3 sequence: CASSLGGPGANVLTF. As DNA, the CDR3 is TGTGCCAGCAGTTTGGGTGGGCCTGGGGCCAACGTCCTGACTTTC.

This chain uses TRBV7-9 with TRBJ1-2, with D perhaps matching TRBD1 (5 bases). Per germline, CDR1 SEHNR and CDR2 FQNEAQ (reference sequence). The V end was cut by 7 bases, the J end by 5 bases, with 17 bases between. The CDR3 is 14 residues long. CDR3 in amino acids: CASNDPGRGYGYTF. In nucleotides, the CDR3 is TGTGCCAGCAACGACCCAGGGCGGGGGTATGGCTACACCTTC.

The chain combines TRBV18 with TRBJ2-5; TRBD2 might be the D (7 bases). Germline CDR1 KGHSH, CDR2 LQKENI. The CDR3 loop spans 15 amino acids. The V end was cut by 6 bases, the J end by 1 base, with 15 bases between. As DNA, the CDR3 is TGTGCCAGCTCTCCTTCCGCGGGGGCCCAAGAGACCCAGTACTTC. Its protein is CASSPSAGAQETQYF.

The CDR3 is CASSGGKTDTQYF. In nucleotides, the CDR3 is TGTGCCAGCAGCGGGGGGAAGACAGATACGCAGTATTTT. The V gene is TRBV6-5, the J gene TRBJ2-3; 7 bases fit TRBD2. Germline values: CDR1 MNHEY, CDR2 SVGAGI. The CDR3 length is 13 residues. V was clipped by 6 bases and J by 3 bases; unmatched bases: 3.

Ten or more counts support this clone. Other DNA sequences within the sample encode an identical CDR3. The chain has TRBV27 and TRBJ1-6, with D possibly being TRBD1 (6 bases). CDR3 length equals 13 residues. Germline V lookup: CDR1 MNHEY, CDR2 SMNVEV (reference sequence). V lost 6 bases and J 8 bases, leaving 11 bases between the germline ends. The CDR3 sequence: CASSNREYSPLHF. For the CDR3, the DNA is TGTGCCAGCAGCAACAGGGAGTATTCACCCCTCCACTTT.

V gene TRBV28 combines with J gene TRBJ2-1; D not certain. In germline, CDR1 is MDHEN, CDR2 SYDVKM. The CDR3 has 12 residues. Trimming shortened V by 6 bases and J by 7 bases, and 10 bases separated the two germline ends. Here the CDR3 DNA reads TGTGCCAGCAGCCTGTTCGGGAATGAGCAGTTCTTC. Protein: CASSLFGNEQFF. Variable domain in full (rest from reference TRBV28 and TRBJ2-1): DVKVTQSSRYLVKRTGEKVFLECVQDMDHENMFWYRQDPGLGLRLIYFSYDVKMKEKGDIPEGYSVSREKKERFSLILESASTNQTSMYLCASSLFGNEQFFGPGTRLTVL.

The chain has TRBV28 and TRBJ2-3; D possibly corresponds to TRBD2 (6 bases). This CDR3 spans 17 amino acids. Germline V gene lookup returns CDR1 MDHEN and CDR2 SYDVKM. Trimming shortened V by 6 bases and J by 1 base, and 20 bases separated the two germline ends. In nucleotides, the CDR3 is TGTGCCAGCAGGTCCTCTATGGGGGGTGGGGGCACAGATACGCAGTATTTT. Residues: CASRSSMGGGGTDTQYF.

A single count supports this clone. The V and J genes are TRBV5-1 and TRBJ2-1; perhaps TRBD1 as D (5 bases). Looked up from germline, CDR1 is SGHRS and CDR2 is YFSETQ. This CDR3 comprises 16 residues. The V and J ends lost 1 base and 0 bases respectively, with 11 bases between them. The CDR3 nucleotides are TGCGCCAGCAGCTTGAGGGGCCCTGCCTCCTACAATGAGCAGTTCTTC. It encodes CASSLRGPASYNEQFF.

This chain connects TRBV2 to TRBJ1-1, with D possibly matching TRBD1 (6 bases). CDR3 length: 14 amino acids. Germline CDR1 reads SNHLY; CDR2 reads FYNNEI. The germline V and J ends were trimmed by 6 bases and 2 bases, with 13 bases remaining between them. Written as DNA, the CDR3 is TGTGCCAGCAGGCAGTACAGGGCTAACACTGAAGCTTTCTTT. This sequence encodes CASRQYRANTEAFF.

The J gene is TRBJ2-5, the V gene TRBV2, with TRBD1 identical over 9 bases. CDR1 SNHLY and CDR2 FYNNEI come from the germline V gene. The CDR3 totals 14 residues. V shed 7 bases, J shed 5 bases, and the junction held 8 bases outside the gene matches. For the CDR3, the DNA is TGTGCCAGCATTCCGGACAGGGGAGGGGAGACCCAGTACTTC. Translating it yields CASIPDRGGETQYF.

The chain links TRBV30 to TRBJ2-1; 11 nucleotides align to TRBD2. Trimming removed 3 bases from V and 0 bases from J; junction bases left unmatched: 4. Germline assignment: CDR1 GTSNPN and CDR2 SVGIG (reference sequence). The CDR3 totals 16 residues. The CDR3 bases are TGTGCCTGGAGAGGGACTAGCGGACGCTCCTACAATGAGCAGTTCTTC. Encoded protein: CAWRGTSGRSYNEQFF.

The chain couples TRBV28 to TRBJ1-3; TRBD1 matches at 8 bases. Germline V gene sequence: CDR1 MDHEN, CDR2 SYDVKM. This CDR3 has 14 residues. The V gene end was trimmed by 5 bases and the J gene end by 8 bases; junction bases not matched to a gene: 8. The CDR3 here is CASSKDRARDTIYF. The CDR3 nucleotides are TGTGCCAGCAGTAAGGACAGGGCGAGAGACACCATATATTTT.

The chain links TRBV5-1 to TRBJ2-1; TRBD1 matches at 8 bases. After removal of 4 bases from V and 3 bases from J, the junction contained 6 bases not matched to a gene. The CDR3 consists of 15 residues. Germline V gene lookup returns CDR1 SGHRS and CDR2 YFSETQ. The DNA of the CDR3 is TGCGCCAGCAGCCCGGGACAGGCCAACTACAATGAGCAGTTCTTC. It is translated as CASSPGQANYNEQFF.

This clone was found a few times. V is TRBV21-1 and J is TRBJ1-2; the DNA was not used to check the table's D call, TRBD1. TRBV21-1 is a pseudogene segment. The CDR3 has 13 amino acids. CDR3 bases: TGTGCCAGCAGCATGACAGGCCTGGGTGGCTACACCTTC. Its translation is CASSMTGLGGYTF.

This chain joins TRBV23-1 and TRBJ1-5, with 9 bases matching TRBD1. TRBV23-1 is reported as an ORF; its role is uncertain. The length of the CDR3 is 16 residues. V lost 2 bases and J lost 3; bases outside the gene matches: 5. CDR3 protein: CASSQDTGGFNQPQHF. The DNA for the CDR3 is TGCGCCAGCAGTCAAGACACAGGGGGCTTCAATCAGCCCCAGCATTTT.

The chain carries TRBV27 and TRBJ2-1; 10 positions agree with TRBD2. Per germline, CDR1 MNHEY and CDR2 SMNVEV (reference sequence). The CDR3 has 15 residues. V lost 5 bases to trimming and J lost 8 bases; unmatched junction nucleotides: 9. The CDR3 DNA follows: TGTGCCAGCAGTCAAGCTAGCGGGGGCGTCGATGAGCAGTTCTTC. It translates to CASSQASGGVDEQFF.

The genes are TRBV2 and TRBJ2-1; D perhaps matches TRBD2 (5 bases). Germline CDR1 reads SNHLY; CDR2 reads FYNNEI. The CDR3 extends over 15 amino acids. The V end lost 7 bases, the J end lost 1 base, and 14 bases lay between the germline ends. CDR3 region: CASTDFFSSYNEQFF. The CDR3 DNA follows: TGTGCCAGCACGGACTTCTTCTCGTCCTACAATGAGCAGTTCTTC.

DNA for the CDR3: TGTGCCAGCAGTGCAGATGGTAACAAAAACATTCAGTACTTC. This translates into CASSADGNKNIQYF. The chain employs TRBV6-5 and TRBJ2-4; D gene ambiguous. Germline V gene data show CDR1 as MNHEY and CDR2 as SVGAGI. The CDR3 runs to 14 residues. V shed 5 bases and J shed 3 bases, with 11 bases lying between them.

The chain carries TRBV4-1 and TRBJ2-3; weak D call: TRBD2 (6 bases). V dropped 4 bases and J dropped 6 bases, with 23 bases sitting between them. CDR1 and CDR2 from the germline V gene are MGHRA and YSYEKL. The length of the CDR3 is 17 residues. The DNA for the CDR3 is TGCGCCAGCAGCCCCCGGGGAGGACCGGGACGTTCGGATACGCAGTATTTT. This gives the protein CASSPRGGPGRSDTQYF.

This clone was seen a single time. The V and J genes are TRBV27 and TRBJ2-5; D ambiguous. The CDR3 is made up of 15 amino acids. The germline CDR1 and CDR2 sequences are MNHEY and SMNVEV (reference sequence). V was cut by 0 bases and J by 2 bases, with 10 bases left in between. CDR3 loop: CASSLSYGGQETQYF. In DNA form, the CDR3 reads TGTGCCAGCAGTTTATCGTACGGTGGTCAAGAGACCCAGTACTTC.

CDR3 sequence: CASSPGTSVLEQFF. The CDR3 nucleotides read TGCGCCAGCAGCCCCGGGACTAGCGTCCTTGAGCAGTTCTTC. V and J are TRBV4-3 and TRBJ2-1; 10 positions match TRBD2. CDR3 length: 14 residues. Germline trimming cut 4 bases from V and 9 bases from J; bases unmatched to any gene: 6. Germline V CDR1 and CDR2: LGHNA, YSLEER.

The chain has TRBV5-1 and TRBJ2-5; the match to TRBD2 covers 8 bases. The J segment lost 1 base and the V segment lost 4 bases, leaving 6 bases of the junction unmatched. The CDR3 length is 15 residues. The germline gives CDR1 SGHRS, CDR2 YFSETQ. CDR3 sequence (DNA): TGCGCCAGCAGCCCCGAACTAGCGGTCCAAGAGACCCAGTACTTC. It codes for CASSPELAVQETQYF.